The clone carrying this T cell receptor (beta chain) was observed a single time. The V and J ends lost 2 bases and 8 bases, in that order; junction bases with no gene match: 12. CDR3 length equals 15 residues. CDR1 is SGHRS and CDR2 is YFSETQ in the germline V gene. Patients of the Seattle cohort, enrolled during active infection, were followed longitudinally. As originally analysed: Scientists estimated how many nucleated cells there were by amplifying reference gene primers. Measured with immunoSEQ multiplex PCR; TCRdb has only the in-frame clones, and not every one. V and J calls and clone size follow that table, whereas D and trimming were derived from the DNA. The sample has just over 150,000 clones, roughly 90% seen once; the top ten hold about 4.8%. This record comes from a study of blood T cell repertoires in COVID-19. Across the whole study: Material from acute and convalescent COVID-19 was sourced from the United States, Italy and Spain.

The genes are TRBV5-1 and TRBJ1-2, with TRBD1 matching over 7 bases. The sample consisted of peripheral blood. This TCR was sampled from a man aged 30 to 45 with COVID-19, enrolled during active disease. In nucleotides, the CDR3 is TGCGCCAGCAGCTTAACAGGGGACCGCGGCAACGGCTACACCTTC. This codes for CASSLTGDRGNGYTF.